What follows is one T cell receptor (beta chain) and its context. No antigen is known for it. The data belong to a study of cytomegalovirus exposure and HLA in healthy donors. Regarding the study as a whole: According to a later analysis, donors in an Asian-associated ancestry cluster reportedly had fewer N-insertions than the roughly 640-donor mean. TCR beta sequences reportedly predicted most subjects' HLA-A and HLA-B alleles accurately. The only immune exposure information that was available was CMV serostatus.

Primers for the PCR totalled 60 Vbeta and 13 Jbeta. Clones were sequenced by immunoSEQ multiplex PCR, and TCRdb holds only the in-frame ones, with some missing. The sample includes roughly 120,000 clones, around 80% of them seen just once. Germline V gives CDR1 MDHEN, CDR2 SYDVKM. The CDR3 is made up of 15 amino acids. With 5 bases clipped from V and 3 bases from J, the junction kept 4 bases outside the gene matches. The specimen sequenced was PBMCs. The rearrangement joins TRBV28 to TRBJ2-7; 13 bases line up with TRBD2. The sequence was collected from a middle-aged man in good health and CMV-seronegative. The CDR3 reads CASSPWTSGSYEQYF. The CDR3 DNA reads TGTGCCAGCAGTCCTTGGACTAGCGGGAGCTACGAGCAGTACTTC.